This is a list of T cell receptor beta chains from one sample in a study of blood T cell repertoires in COVID-19. Libraries were prepared by immunoSEQ multiplex PCR; TCRdb keeps only in-frame clonotypes and omits some of them. Altogether 250,000 or so clones are present, about four fifths being singletons, with the ten largest covering around 3.5%. Sequenced sample: PBMCs or T cells enriched from blood (not recorded which). Receptors were obtained from a man aged 45-65 years who had recovered from COVID-19. Both conserved end residues are part of each CDR3. A D gene is named only where the DNA matches it firmly. Only some rows state a clone size, as once, few, many or a class for expanded clones.

J gene | clone size | CDR3 length | D gene | V gene | CDR3 DNA | CDR3 protein
TRBJ2-3 | . | 11 | . | TRBV19 | TGTGCCTCGGGACAAGTAAATACGCAGTATTTT | CASGQVNTQYF
TRBJ2-3 | . | 15 | . | TRBV11-2 | TGTGCCAGCAGCTTGGGCGGGGCTTTTGTGGATACGCAGTATTTT | CASSLGGAFVDTQYF
TRBJ1-2 | . | 15 | TRBD1 | TRBV9 | TGTGCCAGCAGCGCCCGGGACAGGGGGTCTTTTGGCTACACCTTC | CASSARDRGSFGYTF
TRBJ1-2 | . | 15 | . | TRBV13 | TGTGCCAGCAGCCCACGATCCGGGTCGGACTATGGCTACACCTTC | CASSPRSGSDYGYTF
TRBJ2-3 | . | 16 | TRBD2 | TRBV3-1/TRBV3-2 | TGTGCCAGCAGCCAAGGTAGGGCTAGCGGGGGAGATACGCAGTATTTT | CASSQGRASGGDTQYF
TRBJ2-2 | once | 16 | TRBD1 | TRBV6-5 | TGTGCCAGCAGTTACTTCAGGGGGCCCTACACCGGGGAGCTGTTTTTT | CASSYFRGPYTGELFF
TRBJ2-7 | . | 12 | . | TRBV5-6 | TGTGCCAGCAGAGGGGCAGCCTACGAGCAGTACTTC | CASRGAAYEQYF
TRBJ2-7 | . | 15 | TRBD1 | TRBV7-2 | TGTGCCAGCAGCACCAACAGGGGGCTCTCCTACGAGCAGTACTTC | CASSTNRGLSYEQYF
TRBJ2-1 | . | 15 | TRBD2 | TRBV29-1 | TGCAGCGTTCAAGAGACTAGCGGGAGTTTTAATGAGCAGTTCTTC | CSVQETSGSFNEQFF
TRBJ1-5 | . | 13 | . | TRBV27 | TGTGCCAGCAGTTTCCAGGGCGATCAGCCCCAGCATTTT | CASSFQGDQPQHF
TRBJ2-3 | . | 13 | . | TRBV6-5 | TGTGCCAGCAGACCCACTACCACAGATACGCAGTATTTT | CASRPTTTDTQYF